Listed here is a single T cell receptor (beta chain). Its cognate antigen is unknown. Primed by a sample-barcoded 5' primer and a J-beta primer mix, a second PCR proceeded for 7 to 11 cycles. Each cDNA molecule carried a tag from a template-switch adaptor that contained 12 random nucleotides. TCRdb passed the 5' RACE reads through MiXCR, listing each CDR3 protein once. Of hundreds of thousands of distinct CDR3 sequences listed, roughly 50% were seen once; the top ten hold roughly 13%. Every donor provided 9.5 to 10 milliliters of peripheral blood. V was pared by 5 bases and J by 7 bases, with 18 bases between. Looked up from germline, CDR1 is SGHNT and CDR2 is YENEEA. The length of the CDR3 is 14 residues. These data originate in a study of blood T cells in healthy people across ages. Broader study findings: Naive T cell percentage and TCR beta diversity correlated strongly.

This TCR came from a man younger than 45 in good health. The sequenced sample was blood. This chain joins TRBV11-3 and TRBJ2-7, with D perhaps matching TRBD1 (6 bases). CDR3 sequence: CASSPSDRYNEQYF. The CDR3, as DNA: TGTGCCAGCAGCCCCTCGGACAGATACAATGAGCAGTACTTC.